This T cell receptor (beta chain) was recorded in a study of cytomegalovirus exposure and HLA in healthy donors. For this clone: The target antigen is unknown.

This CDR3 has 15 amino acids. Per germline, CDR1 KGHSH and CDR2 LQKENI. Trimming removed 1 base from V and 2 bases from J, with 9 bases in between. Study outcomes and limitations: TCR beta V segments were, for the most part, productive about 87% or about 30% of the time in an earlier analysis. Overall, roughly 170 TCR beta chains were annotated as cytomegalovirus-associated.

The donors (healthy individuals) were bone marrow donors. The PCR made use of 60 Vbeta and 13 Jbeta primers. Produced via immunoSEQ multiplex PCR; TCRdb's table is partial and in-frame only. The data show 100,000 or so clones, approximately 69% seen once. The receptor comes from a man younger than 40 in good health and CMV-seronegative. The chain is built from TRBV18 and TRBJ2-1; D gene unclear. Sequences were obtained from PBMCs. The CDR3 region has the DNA TGTGCCAGCTCACCACGGAGTTCCACCTACAATGAGCAGTTCTTC. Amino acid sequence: CASSPRSSTYNEQFF.